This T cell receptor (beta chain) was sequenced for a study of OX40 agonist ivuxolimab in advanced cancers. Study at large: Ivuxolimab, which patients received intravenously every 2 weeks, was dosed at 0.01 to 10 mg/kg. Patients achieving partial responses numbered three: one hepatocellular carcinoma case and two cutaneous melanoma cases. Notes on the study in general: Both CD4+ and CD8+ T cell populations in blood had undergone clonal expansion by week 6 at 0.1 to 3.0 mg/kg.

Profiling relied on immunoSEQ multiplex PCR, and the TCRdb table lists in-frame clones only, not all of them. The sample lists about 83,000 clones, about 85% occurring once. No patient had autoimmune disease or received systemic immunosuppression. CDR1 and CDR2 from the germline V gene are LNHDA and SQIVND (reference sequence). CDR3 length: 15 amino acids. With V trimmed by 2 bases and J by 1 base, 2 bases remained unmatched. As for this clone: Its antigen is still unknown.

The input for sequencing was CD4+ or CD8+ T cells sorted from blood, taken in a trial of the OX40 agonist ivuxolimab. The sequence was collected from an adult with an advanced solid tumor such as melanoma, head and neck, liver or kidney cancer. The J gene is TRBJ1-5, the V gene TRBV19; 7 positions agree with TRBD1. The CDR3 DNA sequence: TGTGCCAGTAGTATAACAGGGGAGAGCAATCAGCCCCAGCATTTT. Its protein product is CASSITGESNQPQHF. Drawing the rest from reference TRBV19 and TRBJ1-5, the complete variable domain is DGGITQSPKYLFRKEGQNVTLSCEQNLNHDAMYWYRQDPGQGLRLIYYSQIVNDFQKGDIAEGYSVSREKKESFPLTVTSAQKNPTAFYLCASSITGESNQPQHFGDGTRLSIL.